Below, one T cell receptor beta chain is given with its context. Here immunoSEQ multiplex PCR was the method, and the copy in TCRdb shows in-frame clones only, minus some. This sample carries some 140,000 clones, roughly 80% of them seen once, and the ten largest clones take roughly 1.7%. This entry belongs to a study of blood T cell repertoires in COVID-19. The specimen sequenced was peripheral blood. This clonotype was obtained from a man older than 75 with acute or convalescent COVID-19.

The CDR3 region has the DNA TGTGCCAGCAGCTTAAGCGGGGGGCCCTCCTACGAGCAGTACTTC. Translating it yields CASSLSGGPSYEQYF. V gene TRBV11-3 combines with J gene TRBJ2-7; 9 bases are shared with TRBD2. The V segment lost 2 bases and the J segment 0 bases; nucleotides outside the gene matches: 2. The CDR3 is made up of 15 amino acids. Per germline, CDR1 SGHNT and CDR2 YENEEA.